The 5 T cell receptor beta chains presented below share a single source sample, sequenced in a study of vaccination and CD4 T cells after COVID-19. Treatment meaning: roughly 10-day PBMC culture with coronavirus spike peptide pools or control peptides (ViraFEST assay). For these receptors, no antigen is known. Cultured CD4+ T-cell DNA underwent Oncomine TCR Beta short-read sequencing. TCRdb re-derived calls from the PCR reads in MiXCR, one entry per CDR3 protein. This sample has tens of thousands of distinct CDR3 sequences; under 70% occur once, and the top ten carry about 5%. Input material: CD4+ T cells from blood, cultured in vitro. The receptor set was obtained from a human donor who had recovered from COVID-19.

The rearrangement joins TRBV11-2 to TRBJ1-1, with D possibly matching TRBD1 (6 bases). The CDR3 is made up of 14 amino acids. V was clipped by 7 bases and J by 1 base, with 13 bases between them. The germline V gene has CDR1 SGHAT and CDR2 FQNNGV. CDR3 region: CASTYRATNTEAFF. The CDR3 coding sequence is TGTGCCAGCACCTACAGGGCTACGAACACTGAAGCTTTCTTT.

V usage is TRBV6-2 or TRBV6-3 and J usage is TRBJ1-5; TRBD1 is a possible D gene (5 bases). V lost 0 bases, J lost 2 bases, and 17 bases lay in between. Germline-derived CDR1 and CDR2 are MNHEY and SVGEGT. This CDR3 has 18 residues. The CDR3 nucleotides are TGTGCCAGCAGTTACTCGACAGACGCATTTAGGGGCAATCAGCCCCAGCATTTT. Amino acids: CASSYSTDAFRGNQPQHF.

This clonotype was detected a few times. The chain uses TRBV19 and TRBJ2-3; 8 nucleotides agree with TRBD2. Germline V gene lookup returns CDR1 LNHDA and CDR2 SQIVND (reference sequence). V lost 4 bases to trimming and J lost 4 bases; unmatched junction nucleotides: 22. This CDR3 is 20 amino acids long. The CDR3 DNA is TGTGCCAGTAGTAGGCCCAGCGGGAGCTCGATTATTTCGAGTGCAGATACGCAGTATTTT. Translation gives CASSRPSGSSIISSADTQYF. The full variable domain, with the rest looked up from reference TRBV19 and TRBJ2-3, is DGGITQSPKYLFRKEGQNVTLSCEQNLNHDAMYWYRQDPGQGLRLIYYSQIVNDFQKGDIAEGYSVSREKKESFPLTVTSAQKNPTAFYLCASSRPSGSSIISSADTQYFGPGTRLTVL.

This clonotype was observed a few times. The chain uses TRBV18 and TRBJ1-5; 10 bases are shared with TRBD1. Per germline, CDR1 KGHSH and CDR2 LQKENI. J was trimmed by 5 bases and V by 3 bases; bases with no gene match: 1. The CDR3 has 14 amino acids. The CDR3 sequence: CASSPGQGHQPQHF. Written as DNA, the CDR3 is TGTGCCAGCTCACCGGGACAGGGGCATCAGCCCCAGCATTTT.

The chain joins TRBV7-9 to TRBJ1-4; possibly TRBD1 for D (5 bases). The CDR3 sequence is 13 residues long. Germline CDR1 SEHNR, CDR2 FQNEAQ (reference sequence). V lost 5 bases to trimming and J lost 15 bases, with 19 bases between them. The CDR3 is CASSPLPGTGVFF. CDR3 sequence (DNA): TGTGCCAGCAGCCCACTGCCGGGGACGGGAGTGTTTTTT.